The present TCR beta chain was sequenced within a study of control samples from healthy donors and cancer patients. This table comes from immunoSEQ multiplex PCR, and its TCRdb copy is limited to in-frame clones, with some not included. The sample contains tens of thousands of clones, around nine tenths of which appear only once. This TCR was recovered from a man in his fifties or sixties in good health. Material: blood.

The CDR3 coding sequence is TGTGCCAGCAGTGAACAGGGTTTCGAGCAGTACTTC. Protein sequence: CASSEQGFEQYF. The V gene is TRBV2, the J gene TRBJ2-7; D is perhaps TRBD1 (5 bases). V was pared by 2 bases and J by 6 bases, with 8 bases between. From germline, CDR1 is SNHLY and CDR2 FYNNEI. This CDR3 spans 12 amino acids.